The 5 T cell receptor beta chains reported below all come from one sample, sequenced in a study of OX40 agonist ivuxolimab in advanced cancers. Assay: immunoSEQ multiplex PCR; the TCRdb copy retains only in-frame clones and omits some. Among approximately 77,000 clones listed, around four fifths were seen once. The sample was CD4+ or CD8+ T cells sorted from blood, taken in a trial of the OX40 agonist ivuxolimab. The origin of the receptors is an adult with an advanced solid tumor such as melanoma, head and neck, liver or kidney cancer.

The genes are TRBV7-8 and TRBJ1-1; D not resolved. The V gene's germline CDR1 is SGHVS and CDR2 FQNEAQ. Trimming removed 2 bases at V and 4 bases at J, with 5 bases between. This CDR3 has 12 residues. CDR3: CASSLILTEAFF. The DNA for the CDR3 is TGTGCCAGCAGCTTAATACTCACTGAAGCTTTCTTT.

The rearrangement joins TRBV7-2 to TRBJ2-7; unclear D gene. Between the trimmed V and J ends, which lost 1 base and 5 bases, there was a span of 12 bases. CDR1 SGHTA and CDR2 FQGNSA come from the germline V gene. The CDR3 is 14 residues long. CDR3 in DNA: TGTGCCAGCAGCTTAGGACTGGTACCTAACGAGCAGTACTTC. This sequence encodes CASSLGLVPNEQYF.

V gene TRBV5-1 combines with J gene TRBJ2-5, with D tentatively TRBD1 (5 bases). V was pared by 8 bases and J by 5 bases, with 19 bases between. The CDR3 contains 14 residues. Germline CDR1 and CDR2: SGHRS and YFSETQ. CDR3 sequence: CASCGAPTAETQYF. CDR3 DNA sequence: TGCGCCAGTTGTGGGGCCCCGACAGCGGAGACCCAGTACTTC. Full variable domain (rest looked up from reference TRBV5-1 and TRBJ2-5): KAGVTQTPRYLIKTRGQQVTLSCSPISGHRSVSWYQQTPGQGLQFLFEYFSETQRNKGNFPGRFSGRQFSNSRSEMNVSTLELGDSALYLCASCGAPTAETQYFGPGTRLLVL.

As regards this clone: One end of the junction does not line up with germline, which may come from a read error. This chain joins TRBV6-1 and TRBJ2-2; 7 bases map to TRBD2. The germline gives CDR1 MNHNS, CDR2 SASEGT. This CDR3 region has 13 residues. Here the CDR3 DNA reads TGTGCCTGCAGTGGGGGGGGCACCGGGGAGCTGTTTTTT. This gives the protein CACSGGGTGELFF.

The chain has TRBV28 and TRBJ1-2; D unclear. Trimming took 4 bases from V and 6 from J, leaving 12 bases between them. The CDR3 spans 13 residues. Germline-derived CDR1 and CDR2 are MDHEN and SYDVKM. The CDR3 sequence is CASSSDARHGYTF. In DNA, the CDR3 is TGTGCCAGCAGTTCGGACGCGAGGCATGGCTACACCTTC.